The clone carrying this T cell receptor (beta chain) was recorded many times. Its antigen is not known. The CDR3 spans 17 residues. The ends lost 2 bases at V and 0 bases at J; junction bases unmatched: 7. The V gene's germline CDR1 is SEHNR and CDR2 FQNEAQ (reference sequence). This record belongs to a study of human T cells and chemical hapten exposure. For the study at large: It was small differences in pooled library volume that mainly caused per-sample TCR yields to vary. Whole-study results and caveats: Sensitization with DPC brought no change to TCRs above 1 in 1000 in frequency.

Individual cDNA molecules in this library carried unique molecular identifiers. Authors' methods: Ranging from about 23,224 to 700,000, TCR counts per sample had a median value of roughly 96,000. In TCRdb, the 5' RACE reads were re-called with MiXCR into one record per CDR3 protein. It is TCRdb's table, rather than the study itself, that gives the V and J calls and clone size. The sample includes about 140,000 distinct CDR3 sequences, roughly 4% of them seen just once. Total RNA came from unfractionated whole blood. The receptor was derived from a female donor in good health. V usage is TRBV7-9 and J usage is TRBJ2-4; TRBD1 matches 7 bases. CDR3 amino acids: CASSLNAGGPAKNIQYF. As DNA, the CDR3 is TGTGCCAGCAGCTTAAACGCAGGGGGACCAGCCAAAAACATTCAGTACTTC. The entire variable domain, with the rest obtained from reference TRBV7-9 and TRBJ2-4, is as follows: DTGVSQNPRHKITKRGQNVTFRCDPISEHNRLYWYRQTLGQGPEFLTYFQNEAQLEKSRLLSDRFSAERPKGSFSTLEIQRTEQGDSAMYLCASSLNAGGPAKNIQYFGAGTRLSVL.